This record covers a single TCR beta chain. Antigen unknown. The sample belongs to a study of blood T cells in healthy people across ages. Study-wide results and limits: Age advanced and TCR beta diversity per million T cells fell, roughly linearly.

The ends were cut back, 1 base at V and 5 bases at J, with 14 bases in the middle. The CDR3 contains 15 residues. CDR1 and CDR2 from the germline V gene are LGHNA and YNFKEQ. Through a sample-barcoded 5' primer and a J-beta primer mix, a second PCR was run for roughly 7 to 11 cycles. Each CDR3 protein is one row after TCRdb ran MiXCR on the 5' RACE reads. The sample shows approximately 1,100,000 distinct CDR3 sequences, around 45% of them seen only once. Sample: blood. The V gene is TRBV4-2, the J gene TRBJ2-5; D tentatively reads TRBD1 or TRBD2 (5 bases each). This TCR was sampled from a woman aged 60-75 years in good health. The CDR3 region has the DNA TGTGCCAGCAGCCAAGTAGATCGGGACGAGGAGACCCAGTACTTC. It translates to CASSQVDRDEETQYF.